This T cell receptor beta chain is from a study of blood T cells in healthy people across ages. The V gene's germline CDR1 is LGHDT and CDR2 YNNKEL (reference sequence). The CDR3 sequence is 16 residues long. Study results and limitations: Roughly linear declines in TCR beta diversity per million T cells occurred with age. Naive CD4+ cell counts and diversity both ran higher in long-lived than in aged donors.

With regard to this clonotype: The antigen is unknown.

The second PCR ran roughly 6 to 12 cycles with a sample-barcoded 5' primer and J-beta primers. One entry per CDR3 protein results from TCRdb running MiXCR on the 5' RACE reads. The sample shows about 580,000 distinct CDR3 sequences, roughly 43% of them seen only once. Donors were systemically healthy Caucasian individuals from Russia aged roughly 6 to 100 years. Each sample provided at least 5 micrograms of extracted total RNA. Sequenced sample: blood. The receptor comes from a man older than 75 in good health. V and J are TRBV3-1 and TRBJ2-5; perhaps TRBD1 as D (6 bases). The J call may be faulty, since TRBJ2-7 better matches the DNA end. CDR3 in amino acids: CASSRYYGGHRYEQYF. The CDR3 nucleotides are TGTGCCAGCAGCCGATACTATGGGGGACATCGTTACGAGCAGTACTTC.